Given below is one TCR beta chain in context. The sample originates from a study of cytomegalovirus exposure and HLA in healthy donors. Both 60 Vbeta primers and 13 Jbeta primers went into the PCR. The repertoire was sequenced with immunoSEQ multiplex PCR; TCRdb's copy has only in-frame clones and lacks some. The sample contains about 180,000 clones, about 80% of which appear only once. This CDR3 has 13 amino acids. Source material: PBMCs. This rearrangement joins TRBV21-1 to TRBJ1-1. TRBV21-1 is a recognized pseudogene. The receptor comes from a man in his forties in good health and CMV-seronegative. DNA of the CDR3: TGTGCCAGCAGCAAAGGAGGGAGGACTGAAGCTTTCTTT. The encoded protein is CASSKGGRTEAFF.